One and the same sample provided the 26 T cell receptor beta chains below, sequenced in a study of blood T cell repertoires in COVID-19. The table came from immunoSEQ multiplex PCR; TCRdb's copy has only in-frame clones and leaves some out. The sample consists of about 360,000 clones, around 87% of them appearing once. Input material: PBMCs or T cells enriched from blood (not recorded which). The receptors shown here come from a middle-aged man in a cohort exposed to, infected with or recovered from COVID-19 (not recorded which).

The chain recombines TRBV4-1 with TRBJ1-1; 10 bases fit TRBD1. With 5 bases clipped from V and 1 base from J, the junction kept 10 bases outside the gene matches. The CDR3 spans 17 residues. Germline V gives CDR1 MGHRA, CDR2 YSYEKL. The CDR3 here is CASSGWTGGKGNTEAFF. The CDR3, as DNA: TGCGCCAGCAGCGGATGGACAGGGGGTAAAGGGAACACTGAAGCTTTCTTT.

The chain is built from TRBV19 and TRBJ2-7, with TRBD2 matching 10 bases. CDR3 length: 17 residues. V trimming: 3 bases; J trimming: 1 base; junction bases outside the gene matches: 9. The germline V gene encodes CDR1 LNHDA and CDR2 SQIVND (reference sequence). CDR3 residues: CASSISTSGTVSYEQYF. Here the CDR3 DNA reads TGTGCCAGTAGTATCTCCACTAGCGGGACGGTATCCTACGAGCAGTACTTC.

This clone was counted between two and nine times. The V and J genes are TRBV5-1 and TRBJ2-2, with TRBD1 matching over 10 bases. From germline, CDR1 is SGHRS and CDR2 YFSETQ. The CDR3 has 16 residues. V lost 4 bases to trimming and J lost 5 bases; unmatched junction nucleotides: 8. The CDR3 region is CASSAYSGQGTGELFF. DNA of the CDR3: TGCGCCAGCAGCGCCTACTCGGGACAGGGGACCGGGGAGCTGTTTTTT.

The gene calls are TRBV11-2 and TRBJ2-2; 7 bases are a match to TRBD1. Trimming took 5 bases from V and 6 from J; bases not matched to a gene: 12. The CDR3 covers 16 residues. Germline CDR1 is SGHAT and CDR2 is FQNNGV. The CDR3 bases are TGTGCCAGCAGCCTATTAGACAGGGCAATTGCCGGGGAGCTGTTTTTT. Its protein product is CASSLLDRAIAGELFF.

This chain joins TRBV6-6 and TRBJ1-3; D gene unclear. Trimming left V 6 bases short and J 0 bases short, with 9 bases between. Per the germline V gene, CDR1 is MNHNY and CDR2 is SVGAGI (reference sequence). The CDR3 totals 14 residues. Here the CDR3 reads CASSSPGSGNTIYF. The CDR3 coding sequence is TGTGCCAGCAGCTCGCCCGGCTCTGGAAACACCATATATTTT.

Only one count was recorded for this clone. The chain uses TRBV7-2 and TRBJ2-1; the match to TRBD1 covers 9 bases. The V gene's germline CDR1 is SGHTA and CDR2 FQGNSA. After removal of 6 bases from V and 5 bases from J, the junction contained 5 bases not matched to a gene. There are 14 residues in the CDR3. CDR3 nucleotide sequence: TGTGCCAGCAGTACTAACAGGGGGCACAATGAGCAGTTCTTC. It specifies CASSTNRGHNEQFF.

V is TRBV19 and J is TRBJ1-1; the D is unclear. With 4 bases removed from V and 5 bases from J, the gap between germline ends came to 17 bases. Germline V CDR1 and CDR2: LNHDA, SQIVND (reference sequence). CDR3 length: 15 residues. The CDR3 nucleotides are TGTGCCAGTAGTACAGTCAGGCTTGAGGGTACTGAAGCTTTCTTT. Its translation: CASSTVRLEGTEAFF.

J is TRBJ1-5 and V is TRBV6-5; D uncertain. Germline CDR1 is MNHEY and CDR2 is SVGAGI. Trimming took off 2 bases at V and 2 bases at J, with 10 bases between the two ends. The CDR3 is 15 amino acids. CDR3: CASSYTDSRNQPQHF. In DNA, the CDR3 is TGTGCCAGCAGTTACACGGACTCCCGCAATCAGCCCCAGCATTTT.

The genes are TRBV7-6 and TRBJ2-7, with no clear D. Trimming cost V 5 bases and J 3 bases, with 20 bases left between them. CDR3 length: 16 amino acids. Germline CDR1 and CDR2: SGHVS and FNYEAQ. The CDR3 DNA reads as TGTGCCAGCAGCCCTACGACACCTCCAAACCTCTACGAGCAGTACTTC. Translated: CASSPTTPPNLYEQYF. Complete variable domain (other parts from reference TRBV7-6 and TRBJ2-7): GAGVSQSPRYKVTKRGQDVALRCDPISGHVSLYWYRQALGQGPEFLTYFNYEAQQDKSGLPNDRFSAERPEGSISTLTIQRTEQRDSAMYRCASSPTTPPNLYEQYFGPGTRLTVT.

V and J are TRBV5-1 and TRBJ1-5, with D perhaps TRBD1 (6 bases). The CDR3 has 15 amino acids. V dropped 4 bases and J dropped 3 bases, with 14 bases sitting between them. CDR1 and CDR2 from the germline V gene are SGHRS and YFSETQ. The CDR3 loop reads CASSENTGPNQPQHF. The CDR3 nucleotides read TGCGCCAGCAGCGAAAATACAGGGCCCAATCAGCCCCAGCATTTT.

The genes are TRBV28 and TRBJ2-1, with 9 bases identical to TRBD2. The CDR3 is made up of 15 amino acids. V dropped 3 bases and J dropped 4; count of bases not matched to a gene: 4. The germline V gene encodes CDR1 MDHEN and CDR2 SYDVKM. The CDR3 spells CASSFYSGSYNEQFF. The CDR3, as DNA: TGTGCCAGCAGTTTTTATAGCGGGAGTTACAATGAGCAGTTCTTC.

CDR3 sequence (DNA): TGTGCCAGCAGCCATTACAGGGCGGCGTCCAATGAGCAGTTCTTC. This gives the protein CASSHYRAASNEQFF. The chain employs TRBV3-1 (or the pseudogene TRBV3-2) and TRBJ2-1, with a tentative D call TRBD1 (6 bases). The germline gives CDR1 LGHDT, CDR2 YNNKEL (reference sequence). The V end lost 3 bases, the J end lost 6 bases, and 15 bases lay between the germline ends. The CDR3 runs 15 residues.

The chain is built from TRBV28 and TRBJ2-2, with TRBD1 matching over 9 bases. CDR1 MDHEN and CDR2 SYDVKM come from the germline V gene. The CDR3 extends over 16 amino acids. With V trimmed by 5 bases and J by 4 bases, 8 bases remained unmatched. The CDR3 DNA reads TGTGCCAGCAGTCTCCCGGGACAGGGCCTCACCGGGGAGCTGTTTTTT. Translation gives CASSLPGQGLTGELFF. Full variable domain (rest looked up from reference TRBV28 and TRBJ2-2): DVKVTQSSRYLVKRTGEKVFLECVQDMDHENMFWYRQDPGLGLRLIYFSYDVKMKEKGDIPEGYSVSREKKERFSLILESASTNQTSMYLCASSLPGQGLTGELFFGEGSRLTVL.

The CDR3: CAWRGTGGRNTEAFF. The CDR3 DNA reads TGTGCCTGGAGGGGGACAGGGGGCAGGAACACTGAAGCTTTCTTT. The chain is built from TRBV30 and TRBJ1-1; 12 bases line up with TRBD1. This CDR3 spans 15 amino acids. CDR1 and CDR2 (germline): GTSNPN, SVGIG (reference sequence). The V segment lost 3 bases and the J segment 1 base; nucleotides outside the gene matches: 3.

This chain joins TRBV15 and TRBJ2-7, with unresolved D. Deletions cut 0 bases from V and 5 bases from J, with 14 bases between. Germline values: CDR1 LNHNV, CDR2 YYDKDF (reference sequence). This CDR3 contains 15 residues. The DNA for the CDR3 is TGTGCCACCAGCAGAGAATCCGATAGTGTCAACGAGCAGTACTTC. Its protein is CATSRESDSVNEQYF.

The chain links TRBV19 to TRBJ2-3; 8 bases match TRBD1. The V gene's germline CDR1 is LNHDA and CDR2 SQIVND (reference sequence). J lost 1 base, V lost 6 bases, and 9 bases had no gene match. The CDR3 consists of 16 residues. CDR3 bases: TGTGCCAGTAGGCGTCAAGGACAGGGCGGCACAGATACGCAGTATTTT. It encodes CASRRQGQGGTDTQYF.

This clone came up a few times. In DNA form, the CDR3 reads TGTGCCAGCAATCCGGCTAAGGGACAGGGGGCAAGGGACTATGGCTACACCTTC. Protein product: CASNPAKGQGARDYGYTF. V and J are TRBV2 and TRBJ1-2; 12 bases map to TRBD1. The V gene end was trimmed by 7 bases and the J gene end by 3 bases; junction bases not matched to a gene: 15. Germline V CDR1 and CDR2: SNHLY, FYNNEI. The CDR3 is 18 amino acids.

The chain carries TRBV18 and TRBJ2-3; 14 bases align to TRBD2. Germline V gene data show CDR1 as KGHSH and CDR2 as LQKENI. The CDR3 length is 17 residues. The V and J ends lost 3 bases and 1 base, in that order; junction bases with no gene match: 3. CDR3 DNA sequence: TGTGCCAGCTCACCCAAGGGACTAGCGGGAGGCACAGATACGCAGTATTTT. Translation: CASSPKGLAGGTDTQYF. Based on the CDR3 plus reference TRBV18 and TRBJ2-3, the full variable domain is NAGVMQNPRHLVRRRGQEARLRCSPMKGHSHVYWYRQLPEEGLKFMVYLQKENIIDESGMPKERFSAEFPKEGPSILRIQQVVRGDSAAYFCASSPKGLAGGTDTQYFGPGTRLTVL.

The chain is built from TRBV11-2 and TRBJ1-5, with TRBD1 matching over 7 bases. V was pared by 1 base and J by 4 bases, with 10 bases of the junction left unmatched. The CDR3 is 17 residues long. The germline V gene has CDR1 SGHAT and CDR2 FQNNGV. In DNA, the CDR3 is TGTGCCAGCAGCTTAGTCACAGGGGTCCCTCAAAATCAGCCCCAGCATTTT. It translates to CASSLVTGVPQNQPQHF.

This sequence joins TRBV6-4 and TRBJ2-3; D might be TRBD2 (6 bases). V dropped 6 bases and J dropped 1 base, with 8 bases sitting between them. The CDR3 totals 13 residues. Germline CDR1 reads MRHNA; CDR2 reads SNTAGT. CDR3 bases: TGTGCCAGCAGCGGGGGACGCACAGATACGCAGTATTTT. Translated, it gives CASSGGRTDTQYF.

The chain combines TRBV18 with TRBJ1-2, with TRBD1 identical over 9 bases. Germline V gene data show CDR1 as KGHSH and CDR2 as LQKENI. The CDR3 length is 14 residues. V was pared by 4 bases and J by 1 base, with 1 base of the junction left unmatched. CDR3 in amino acids: CASSRQGDNYGYTF. The CDR3 DNA follows: TGTGCCAGCTCACGACAGGGGGATAACTATGGCTACACCTTC. Full variable domain (remainder filled in from reference TRBV18 and TRBJ1-2): NAGVMQNPRHLVRRRGQEARLRCSPMKGHSHVYWYRQLPEEGLKFMVYLQKENIIDESGMPKERFSAEFPKEGPSILRIQQVVRGDSAAYFCASSRQGDNYGYTFGSGTRLTVV.

The rearrangement uses TRBV9 and TRBJ1-1, with unresolved D. The germline CDR1 and CDR2 sequences are SGDLS and YYNGEE. The CDR3 totals 14 residues. Trimming removed 1 base at V and 1 base at J, with 8 bases between. CDR3 protein: CASSVFQANTEAFF. The CDR3 region has the DNA TGTGCCAGCAGCGTATTCCAGGCGAACACTGAAGCTTTCTTT. The full variable domain, rest sourced from reference TRBV9 and TRBJ1-1, is DSGVTQTPKHLITATGQRVTLRCSPRSGDLSVYWYQQSLDQGLQFLIQYYNGEERAKGNILERFSAQQFPDLHSELNLSSLELGDSALYFCASSVFQANTEAFFGQGTRLTVV.

The V call is TRBV7-2, the J call TRBJ2-1, with unresolved D. The CDR3 runs 14 residues. V lost 4 bases and J lost 7, with 14 bases in between. Per germline, CDR1 SGHTA and CDR2 FQGNSA. CDR3 sequence (DNA): TGTGCCAGCAGCTCAGACCGCGGTAAGAATGAGCAGTTCTTC. Protein sequence: CASSSDRGKNEQFF. Variable domain in full (rest from reference TRBV7-2 and TRBJ2-1): GAGVSQSPSNKVTEKGKDVELRCDPISGHTALYWYRQSLGQGLEFLIYFQGNSAPDKSGLPSDRFSAERTGGSVSTLTIQRTQQEDSAVYLCASSSDRGKNEQFFGPGTRLTVL.

The chain employs TRBV2 and TRBJ2-7, with TRBD1 as a possible D gene (6 bases). Germline V gene data show CDR1 as SNHLY and CDR2 as FYNNEI. There are 14 residues in the CDR3. Trimming removed 6 bases at V and 6 bases at J, with 18 bases between. CDR3 in DNA: TGTGCCAGCAGGCACAGGGACCAAACTTCCGAGCAGTACTTC. It translates to CASRHRDQTSEQYF.

The chain is built from TRBV2 and TRBJ2-2; D might be TRBD1 (5 bases). Germline CDR1 SNHLY, CDR2 FYNNEI. CDR3 length equals 13 residues. V lost 5 bases and J lost 7, with 11 bases in between. The DNA of the CDR3 is TGTGCCAGCAGTTCCAGGGTGATCGGGGAGCTGTTTTTT. It codes for CASSSRVIGELFF. Using reference TRBV2 and TRBJ2-2 for the parts outside the CDR3, the full variable domain is EPEVTQTPSHQVTQMGQEVILRCVPISNHLYFYWYRQILGQKVEFLVSFYNNEISEKSEIFDDQFSVERPDGSNFTLKIRSTKLEDSAMYFCASSSRVIGELFFGEGSRLTVL.

This chain uses TRBV5-1 with TRBJ2-2, with TRBD2 matching 9 bases. V was clipped by 0 bases and J by 2 bases; unmatched bases: 8. Germline V gene data show CDR1 as SGHRS and CDR2 as YFSETQ. This CDR3 has 18 amino acids. This chain's CDR3 is CASSLADPSGVNTGELFF. The CDR3, as DNA: TGCGCCAGCAGCTTGGCCGACCCTAGCGGGGTTAACACCGGGGAGCTGTTTTTT.